The present TCR beta chain was sequenced within a study of T cells in Graves' hyperthyroidism and ophthalmopathy. Study-level background: Blood was drawn when the patient was first diagnosed and still untreated.

The definition of stable Graves' hyperthyroidism was no ophthalmopathy progression within 18 months. Uncontrolled infection, other autoimmune disease, pregnancy or lactation barred patients from enrollment. From germline, CDR1 is LNHDA and CDR2 SQIVND (reference sequence). The CDR3 is 15 residues long. Deletions cut 0 bases from V and 7 bases from J, with 13 bases between. The sample holds a few counts of this clonotype. The source material, RNA transcripts, was used to amplify TCR beta CDR3 regions. Carried out on the TCR CDR3, a first-round RT-PCR used the HTBI primer set. MiXCR, run by TCRdb on the multiplex PCR reads, gives a single entry per CDR3 protein. Altogether 250,000 to 350,000 distinct CDR3 sequences are present, 16% being singletons, with the ten largest covering around 34%.

The chain links TRBV19 to TRBJ1-5; D not certain. The sequence was collected from a man aged 25 to 45 with Graves' hyperthyroidism. The sample taken for sequencing was blood. The CDR3 region is CASSIEEGMNQPQHF. The CDR3 nucleotides are TGTGCCAGTAGTATAGAGGAGGGAATGAACCAGCCCCAGCATTTT.